This T cell receptor beta chain was sequenced during a study of vaccination effects on CD4 cells after COVID-19. Prior to sequencing, the ViraFEST assay stimulated PBMC with viral peptide pools, which expanded the antigen-specific CD4+ T cells. Cultured cells yielded isolated CD4+ T cells after roughly 11 days. Participants completed two doses of the BNT162b2 or mRNA-1273 vaccine. By share of the sample, this clone is medium-sized (0.01 to 0.1%). What it binds is unknown. Generated by immunoSEQ multiplex PCR, the TCRdb table keeps only in-frame clones and is missing some. This sample has some 69,000 clones, with just under 75% found just once. The CDR3 spans 15 residues. Germline V CDR1 and CDR2: SGDLS, YYNGEE. Between the trimmed V and J ends, which lost 2 bases and 6 bases, there was a span of 18 bases.

The chain couples TRBV9 to TRBJ2-7; D possibly uses TRBD1 or TRBD2 (6 bases each). Sequenced material: CD4+ T cells from PBMCs cultured with HCoV-229E spike peptides, taken after COVID-19 vaccination. The sequence came from a human donor who received a COVID-19 vaccine. The CDR3 protein is CASSVEGGRSSEQYF. In nucleotides, the CDR3 is TGTGCCAGCAGCGTTGAAGGGGGGCGGAGTAGCGAGCAGTACTTC.